This TCR beta chain was found in a study of T cell responses to AZD1222 COVID-19 vaccine. The germline V gene has CDR1 WNHNN and CDR2 SYGVQD (reference sequence). V lost 3 bases to trimming and J lost 0 bases, with 15 bases between them. The CDR3 runs to 17 residues. Profiled with immunoSEQ multiplex PCR; TCRdb holds only in-frame clones, not every one. The sample lists under 150,000 clones; 85% to 95% were seen once. Details on this clone: Its antigen is as yet unknown.

The study's findings and limits: Repertoires were obtained only post-peak T cell response. Two doses of AZD1222 preceded a rise in Spike-specific TCR breadth and depth. Clonal diversity was possibly underestimated, and white British individuals and females predominated among donors. Only 5 to 7 AZD1222 recipients were seropositive at baseline.

The chain recombines TRBV10-1 with TRBJ1-5; D is possibly TRBD1 (5 bases). The clonotype originates from an adult who received the AZD1222 COVID-19 vaccine. The sample in question was peripheral blood, obtained 28 days after the second AZD1222 dose. The CDR3 spells CASSEGRDPYSNQPQHF. The CDR3 DNA follows: TGCGCCAGCAGTGAAGGCCGGGACCCTTATAGCAATCAGCCCCAGCATTTT.